Listed below are T cell receptor beta chains from one sample, sequenced in a study of immune evolution from preneoplasia to lung adenocarcinoma. Generated by immunoSEQ multiplex PCR, the TCRdb table keeps only in-frame clones and is missing some. The sample has over 6,000 clones, approximately 78% seen once. The sample comprised FFPE invasive lung adenocarcinoma tissue. The receptors here all came from a person aged 45-65 years with lung adenocarcinoma. Both conserved end residues are part of each CDR3.

>TRBJ1-1|TRBV15
CATRTLNTEAFF
>TRBJ1-5|TRBV18
CASSPKQGQPQHF
>TRBJ2-7|TRBV5-4
CASSLAVLSGSKNEQYF
>TRBJ1-1|TRBV19
CASTPGQGMNTEAFF
>TRBJ2-1|TRBV18
CASSHTSVRNNEQFF
>TRBJ2-1|TRBV20-1
CSGQIGREQFF
>TRBJ2-1|TRBV6-5
CASSILAGSYNEQFF
>TRBJ1-5|TRBV7-8
CASSLEVPQPQHF
>TRBJ2-2|TRBV30
CAWSGYTGELFF
>TRBJ2-7|TRBV4-1
CASSQALAGTSYEQYF
>TRBJ1-4|TRBV11-2
CASSKGPQPSNEKLFF
>TRBJ2-7|TRBV19
CASSTAWDGTYEQYF
>TRBJ2-3|TRBV12-5
CASGLTGVGVDTQYF
>TRBJ2-1|TRBV5-1
CASSLGGRTYNEQFF
>TRBJ1-1|TRBV30
CAWNGRRTVGLNTEAFF
>TRBJ2-7|TRBV9
CASSVGVTSYEQYF
>TRBJ2-1|TRBV5-1
CASRTRAGQQFF
>TRBJ2-5|TRBV21-1
CASSKVAAGVSETQYF
>TRBJ2-7|TRBV15
CATSISGRKTYEQYF
>TRBJ1-2|TRBV4-3
CASSQWAEGTYGYTF
>TRBJ1-2|TRBV28
CASSTSGQTNYGYTF
>TRBJ1-5|TRBV19
CASSVTGYSNQPQHF
>TRBJ1-1|TRBV7-9
CASSLQGNTEAFF
>TRBJ1-1|TRBV29-1
CSVEQDRPRAFF
>TRBJ1-5|TRBV5-4
CASSRQDRPNQPQHF
>TRBJ2-5|TRBV6-6
CASSYSGSLGETQYF
>TRBJ2-5|TRBV5-6
CASSLGLGAETQYF
>TRBJ2-3|TRBV7-5
CARSLALRATYTDTQYF
>TRBJ1-5|TRBV30
CAWSVGEGQPQHF
>TRBJ2-2|TRBV7-3
CASSPSRSMGTGELFF
>TRBJ2-3|TRBV5-1
CASSPGLGLYTDTQYF
>TRBJ2-3|TRBV4-2
CASSQTGEAQYF
>TRBJ2-7|TRBV18
CASSPEEGAYEQYF
>TRBJ2-7|TRBV19
CASSILGSGEQYF
>TRBJ1-2|TRBV28
CASSLRQYGYTF